This T cell receptor (beta chain) was observed in a study of blood T cell repertoires in COVID-19. Overall study context: Samples representing acute and convalescent COVID-19 were sourced from the United States, Italy and Spain. The analysed material was cDNA or gDNA that came from T cells, B-cell-depleted T cells, or PBMCs.

As processed by the authors: It was from reference gene primer amplification that nucleated cell counts were estimated. Measured with immunoSEQ multiplex PCR; TCRdb has only the in-frame clones, and not every one. The V and J calls and the clone size are those of that table, but D and trimming were determined from the DNA. The table includes more than 200,000 clones, about nine tenths detected once. The CDR3 has 13 residues. V trimming: 6 bases; J trimming: 13 bases; junction bases outside the gene matches: 15. Germline CDR1 reads SQVTM; CDR2 reads ANQGSEA. The J gene is TRBJ2-1, the V gene TRBV29-1; TRBD2 aligns across 7 bases. The TCR comes from a woman in her 50s with acute or convalescent COVID-19. Sequenced input: peripheral blood. The CDR3 spells CSVARGGEGPQFF. As DNA, the CDR3 is TGCAGCGTGGCTCGGGGTGGGGAGGGACCCCAGTTCTTC.